These 21 T cell receptor beta chains came from one sample sequenced in a study of monozygotic twins with inflammatory bowel disease. TCRdb reworked the 5' RACE reads into one entry per CDR3 protein, no DNA. This repertoire includes approximately 420,000 distinct CDR3 sequences. The sample was blood. All receptors come from a human donor with ulcerative colitis or Crohn's disease, or a healthy co-twin of an affected twin (not recorded which).

The J gene is TRBJ2-1, the V gene TRBV6-1; the TCRdb call, TRBD2, lacks DNA for checking. The CDR3 is 18 residues long. Germline V gene data show CDR1 as MNHNS and CDR2 as SASEGT. CDR3: CASSRGGTRPSSYNEQFF.

The chain combines TRBV12-3 or TRBV12-4 with TRBJ2-1; TCRdb designates TRBD2, a call that cannot be tested without DNA. The CDR3 is made up of 16 amino acids. The CDR3 loop is CASRRPLGSSYNEQFF.

This chain uses TRBV10-3 with TRBJ1-2. Germline V gene sequence: CDR1 ENHRY, CDR2 SYGVKD. The CDR3 has 15 amino acids. The CDR3 region is CAISAITARQVGYTF.

This chain links TRBV19 with TRBJ2-2; TCRdb designates TRBD1, a call that cannot be tested without DNA. In germline, CDR1 is LNHDA, CDR2 SQIVND (reference sequence). This CDR3 is 16 amino acids long. CDR3: CASSIFGTGYPGELFF.

The chain carries TRBV4-2 and TRBJ1-2. The CDR3 length is 12 residues. Germline V CDR1 and CDR2: LGHNA, YNFKEQ. CDR3 loop: CASSQGGSGYTF.

The rearrangement links TRBV11-2 to TRBJ2-3; TCRdb's D call, TRBD2, is unchecked because there is no DNA. The length of the CDR3 is 21 residues. The germline V gene has CDR1 SGHAT and CDR2 FQNNGV. The CDR3 spells CASSWGRRSSGVNPSTDTQYF.

This chain uses TRBV7-3 with TRBJ1-2. CDR1 is SGHTA, CDR2 FQGTGA, per germline. The CDR3 extends over 14 amino acids. This CDR3 reads CASSLDPGLYGYTF.

This chain links TRBV28 with TRBJ1-1; without DNA, the TCRdb call of TRBD1 cannot be checked. CDR3 length equals 15 residues. Germline lookup yields CDR1 MDHEN and CDR2 SYDVKM. CDR3 loop: CASSLKSWGRTEAFF.

The J gene is TRBJ2-3, the V gene TRBV20-1; lacking DNA, the TRBD1 call made by TCRdb goes unchecked. The CDR3 has 14 amino acids. Germline CDR1 is DFQATT and CDR2 is SNEGSKA (reference sequence). This CDR3 is CSAGGPGWTDTQYF.

J is TRBJ2-5 and V is TRBV20-1; there is no DNA to check the TCRdb D call of TRBD1. The CDR3 has 15 amino acids. The germline V gene has CDR1 DFQATT and CDR2 SNEGSKA (reference sequence). The CDR3 sequence: CSARDRDRLYETQYF.

This sequence joins TRBV5-1 and TRBJ2-6; with no DNA, the TCRdb D assignment of TRBD2 cannot be verified. The CDR3 covers 18 residues. Germline CDR1 SGHRS, CDR2 YFSETQ. CDR3 in amino acids: CASSLMSGTSSGANVLTF.

The chain joins TRBV5-1 to TRBJ2-7; no DNA is available, so the TRBD1 call from TCRdb remains unchecked. The CDR3 spans 13 residues. Germline-derived CDR1 and CDR2 are SGHRS and YFSETQ. This CDR3 is CASNRDGGYEQYF.

The chain links TRBV14 to TRBJ2-3; TCRdb designates TRBD2, a call that cannot be tested without DNA. The CDR3 extends over 16 amino acids. Looked up from germline, CDR1 is SGHDN and CDR2 is FVKESK. This CDR3 is CASSLLRAGRTDTQYF.

The V gene is TRBV3-1, the J gene TRBJ2-7; absent DNA, TCRdb's TRBD2 call cannot be checked. This CDR3 is built from 16 residues. Germline V CDR1 and CDR2: LGHDT, YNNKEL (reference sequence). CDR3: CASSQDPGLTPYEQYF.

The chain couples TRBV4-1 to TRBJ2-7; there is no DNA to check the TCRdb D call of TRBD2. Germline assignment: CDR1 MGHRA and CDR2 YSYEKL. This CDR3 is built from 16 residues. The CDR3 sequence is CASSQLAGGGTYEQYF.

The chain is built from TRBV20-1 and TRBJ2-7; the TRBD1 assignment by TCRdb is unverifiable without DNA. Germline values: CDR1 DFQATT, CDR2 SNEGSKA (reference sequence). The CDR3 has 14 amino acids. CDR3 protein: CSARPWGGGYEQYF.

The rearrangement links TRBV15 to TRBJ1-2. The CDR3 is 17 residues long. Germline CDR1 LNHNV, CDR2 YYDKDF (reference sequence). CDR3 sequence reads: CATSRDGRGGLNYGYTF.

CDR3 protein: CASRSWTGGTEAFF. V usage is TRBV5-6 and J usage is TRBJ1-1; the D call of TRBD1 rests on TCRdb alone, since no DNA is present to check it. Germline V CDR1 and CDR2: SGHDT, YYEEEE. CDR3 length equals 14 residues.

The V call is TRBV6-4, the J call TRBJ2-1. This CDR3 spans 12 amino acids. The germline V gene encodes CDR1 MRHNA and CDR2 SNTAGT. CDR3 residues: CASSDRDNEQFF.

The chain links TRBV18 to TRBJ1-2. CDR1 and CDR2 (germline): KGHSH, LQKENI. There are 14 residues in the CDR3. CDR3 protein: CASSPDAPNYGYTF.

The V and J genes are TRBV6-1 and TRBJ2-1; TCRdb picks TRBD2, but there is no DNA to check that call. Germline-derived CDR1 and CDR2 are MNHNS and SASEGT. This CDR3 has 16 residues. CDR3 sequence reads: CASSEAPAGSYNEQFF.